The source of this T cell receptor beta chain is a study of a mutant IDH1 vaccine in newly diagnosed glioma (dated by TCRdb to about 2021). Concerning the study at large: Patients received eight vaccinations in weeks 1, 3, 5, 7, 11, 15, 19 and 23, corresponding to visits V03 through V10. Vaccination began 4-6 weeks after radiotherapy alone, or alongside temozolomide cycles in the chemotherapy-containing groups. Of the approximately 30 treated patients, approximately 62% were male and roughly 40% were female, and a mean age of 40.4 years was recorded. Before enrollment, most patients had been given radiochemotherapy with temozolomide as standard therapy, while the rest had received either radiotherapy alone or temozolomide alone. Peripheral blood was collected at six visits: V03 (baseline), V05, V07, V10, V12 and V13. Longitudinal TCRB deep sequencing was performed for some 25 treated patients wherever samples were available for exploratory analyses.

This clone was seen more than once but under ten times. The antigen it binds to is not known. There are no base qualities to consult, and no much larger clone falls within one base. According to the study, the label for this sample's time point signals: week 5, during vaccination. Every vaccine dose consisted of 300 ug of a 20-mer mutant IDH1 peptide in Montanide, administered subcutaneously together with topical imiquimod. The donors had newly diagnosed IDH1-mutant astrocytomas of WHO grade 3 or 4 that showed loss of nuclear ATRX. The samples were drawn from NOA16, a multicentre, single-arm, open-label phase I trial in Germany that tested a mutant IDH1 peptide vaccine in humans for the first time. Genomic DNA for TCRB sequencing was isolated from EDTA blood with the DNeasy Blood and Tissue Kit. Library preparation employed the immunoSEQ multiplex PCR assay. Following the manufacturer's protocol, the hsTCRB Kit was used to amplify rearranged TCR beta chain sequences. Sequencing of TCRB libraries was carried out on an Illumina MiSeq. The authors' analysis ran thus. The kit vendor's proprietary platform handled demultiplexing, trimming and gene mapping. Imported from immuneACCESS, the table was reduced by TCRdb to in-frame sequences with V and J called. These copies leave out some clones; in studies compared against another copy, an unresolved V gene accounts for under half, and the cause of the remainder is not known. V, J and clone size are those of that table, while D and trimming were read from the DNA. Counted in this sample were tens of thousands of clones; around 92% of them appeared once. The top ten hold around 18% of the sample.

The CDR3 sequence holds 13 residues, the cysteine and phenylalanine included. Only CDR3 DNA is held: 39 bases, read in frame from base 1. Between the V and J ends, shortened by 5 bases and 7 bases respectively, the junction contains 15 bases. Per the germline V gene (reference sequence), LNHNV is the CDR1 and YYDKDF is the CDR2. General findings and caveats noted by the study authors: Availability determined which PBMC samples were chosen for TCRB deep sequencing. It was noted by the authors that analyses of patient blood samples could not be reproduced owing to sample limitations. Vaccine-induced immune responses across multiple MHC alleles were detected in approximately 93% of patients. Pseudoprogression seemed to be unrelated to changes in the top peripheral T cell clonotypes found by TCRB sequencing.

The sequence derives from a man between 18 and 35 years old with glioma. The material sequenced was PBMCs, taken from a glioma patient whose treatment included an IDH1 peptide vaccine. Recombination joined TRBV15 with TRBJ2-7; matching of 5 bases hints at TRBD2 as the D gene. CDR3 region: CATSSRLQREQYF. At the DNA level, the sequence is TGTGCCACCAGCTCCCGACTCCAGCGGGAGCAGTACTTC.